The rows below give T cell receptor beta chains drawn from one sample of a study of T cell responses to AZD1222 COVID-19 vaccine. Some clones are missing from TCRdb's copy, which holds only in-frame ones; the method was immunoSEQ multiplex PCR. The table records 150,000 to 200,000 clones, roughly 94% of them present only once. The specimen comprised peripheral blood, sampled 28 days after the second AZD1222 dose. Every receptor here comes from an adult who received the AZD1222 COVID-19 vaccine. Both conserved end residues are part of each CDR3. The D gene is left open where the match is weak. Size values are once, few and many counts, or a class for expanded clones, and some rows have none.

CDR3 DNA: TGTGCCATCAGAGGGGCGGGAGGGTTGAATGAGCAGTTCTTC; CDR3 protein: CAIRGAGGLNEQFF; clone size: .; V gene: TRBV10-3; D gene: TRBD2; J gene: TRBJ2-1
CDR3 DNA: TGTGCCAGCAGTGGAGGGACAGGGTTCAGTTCACCCCTCCACTTT; CDR3 protein: CASSGGTGFSSPLHF; clone size: .; V gene: TRBV28; D gene: TRBD1; J gene: TRBJ1-6
CDR3 DNA: TGTGCCAGCACGCGGGGCGGGCAAGAGACCCAGTACTTC; CDR3 protein: CASTRGGQETQYF; clone size: .; V gene: TRBV28; D gene: .; J gene: TRBJ2-5
CDR3 DNA: TGTGCCAGCAGCTTAGTTGAGGCCACCAAGAAGACCCAGTACTTC; CDR3 protein: CASSLVEATKKTQYF; clone size: .; V gene: TRBV7-6; D gene: .; J gene: TRBJ2-5
CDR3 DNA: TGTGCCAGCAGCTTATCCGGGCGGGAGAAGGAGTACTTC; CDR3 protein: CASSLSGREKEYF; clone size: .; V gene: TRBV7-2; D gene: TRBD2; J gene: TRBJ2-4
CDR3 DNA: TGTGCCAGCAGCCCAACCCGCGGGACTGGGTTGGCTGAGCAGTTCTTC; CDR3 protein: CASSPTRGTGLAEQFF; clone size: .; V gene: TRBV7-3; D gene: .; J gene: TRBJ2-1
CDR3 DNA: TGTGCCAGCAGCGTTAGCGGGAGGACAGATACGCAGTATTTT; CDR3 protein: CASSVSGRTDTQYF; clone size: .; V gene: TRBV9; D gene: TRBD2; J gene: TRBJ2-3
CDR3 DNA: TGTGCCAGCAGCTTAGCGCGGACAGGCGGGACCGCCTACGAGCAGTACTTC; CDR3 protein: CASSLARTGGTAYEQYF; clone size: .; V gene: TRBV7-8; D gene: .; J gene: TRBJ2-7
CDR3 DNA: TGTGCCAGCCAGGGGCCGTTTCGAGGCTACACCTTC; CDR3 protein: CASQGPFRGYTF; clone size: .; V gene: TRBV28; D gene: .; J gene: TRBJ1-2
CDR3 DNA: TGTGCCAGCAGTGAAAGGGGGGAGACCCAGTACTTC; CDR3 protein: CASSERGETQYF; clone size: .; V gene: TRBV6-1; D gene: .; J gene: TRBJ2-5
CDR3 DNA: TGTGCCAGCAGCTCGGGGGGGGCACGCCTGAACACTGAAGCTTTCTTT; CDR3 protein: CASSSGGARLNTEAFF; clone size: .; V gene: TRBV7-2; D gene: .; J gene: TRBJ1-1
CDR3 DNA: TGTGCCAGCAGCCCCACAGGGATCACTGAAGCTTTCTTT; CDR3 protein: CASSPTGITEAFF; clone size: .; V gene: TRBV6-1; D gene: .; J gene: TRBJ1-1
CDR3 DNA: TGTGCCAGCAGCGGGAGTGGGGGGAACGAGCAGTACTTC; CDR3 protein: CASSGSGGNEQYF; clone size: .; V gene: TRBV9; D gene: .; J gene: TRBJ2-7
CDR3 DNA: TGTGCCAGCAGCCAATACCCGACTGTAGGTTGGGGCACAGATACGCAGTATTTT; CDR3 protein: CASSQYPTVGWGTDTQYF; clone size: .; V gene: TRBV3-1/TRBV3-2; D gene: .; J gene: TRBJ2-3
CDR3 DNA: TGTGCCAGCAGCTCCTTGTTGGGTGGGAAGGGGGGTTACAATGAGCAGTTCTTC; CDR3 protein: CASSSLLGGKGGYNEQFF; clone size: .; V gene: TRBV3-1/TRBV3-2; D gene: .; J gene: TRBJ2-1
CDR3 DNA: TGCAGCGTTGGGACCTCGGGCACTGAAGCTTTCTTT; CDR3 protein: CSVGTSGTEAFF; clone size: once; V gene: TRBV29-1; D gene: .; J gene: TRBJ1-1
CDR3 DNA: TGTGCCTGGAGCGATCCCTACGAGCAGTACTTC; CDR3 protein: CAWSDPYEQYF; clone size: .; V gene: TRBV30; D gene: .; J gene: TRBJ2-7
CDR3 DNA: TGTGCCAGCTCACCAGGGGCGACGAGCTCCTACGAGCAGTACTTC; CDR3 protein: CASSPGATSSYEQYF; clone size: .; V gene: TRBV18; D gene: .; J gene: TRBJ2-7
CDR3 DNA: TGTGCCTGGAGTACGTACAATGAGCAGTTCTTC; CDR3 protein: CAWSTYNEQFF; clone size: once; V gene: TRBV30; D gene: .; J gene: TRBJ2-1
CDR3 DNA: TGTGCCAGCGCCATAGCTTCACCCCTCCACTTT; CDR3 protein: CASAIASPLHF; clone size: .; V gene: TRBV7-8; D gene: .; J gene: TRBJ1-6
CDR3 DNA: TGTGCCAGCAGTGAGGGGACACGGATCAACTACGAGCAGTACTTC; CDR3 protein: CASSEGTRINYEQYF; clone size: .; V gene: TRBV2; D gene: .; J gene: TRBJ2-7
CDR3 DNA: TGTGCCAGTAGTATAGATTCCACAGATACGCAGTATTTT; CDR3 protein: CASSIDSTDTQYF; clone size: .; V gene: TRBV19; D gene: .; J gene: TRBJ2-3
CDR3 DNA: TGCGCCAGCAGCCAAGATTCAGGCGGACCTAACTATGGCTACACCTTC; CDR3 protein: CASSQDSGGPNYGYTF; clone size: .; V gene: TRBV4-3; D gene: .; J gene: TRBJ1-2
CDR3 DNA: TGTGCCAGCAGCTTAACCCCCCGGACGAAAAGGAGGATTGGTCAGCCCCAGCATTTT; CDR3 protein: CASSLTPRTKRRIGQPQHF; clone size: .; V gene: TRBV7-4; D gene: .; J gene: TRBJ1-5
CDR3 DNA: TGTGCCAGCAGCCTAAGGACAGGGGGGGGCCTTAATCAGCCCCAGCATTTT; CDR3 protein: CASSLRTGGGLNQPQHF; clone size: .; V gene: TRBV5-5; D gene: TRBD1; J gene: TRBJ1-5
CDR3 DNA: TGCGCCAGCAGCCAAGATAGCGGGGTATCCTACGAGCAGTACTTC; CDR3 protein: CASSQDSGVSYEQYF; clone size: .; V gene: TRBV4-1; D gene: TRBD2; J gene: TRBJ2-7
CDR3 DNA: TGTGCCAGCAGTGAGAACCCCAATGGCTACACCTTC; CDR3 protein: CASSENPNGYTF; clone size: .; V gene: TRBV6-6; D gene: .; J gene: TRBJ1-2
CDR3 DNA: TGTGCCAGCAGTTATCCCGACAGGAACACTGAAGCTTTCTTT; CDR3 protein: CASSYPDRNTEAFF; clone size: .; V gene: TRBV28; D gene: .; J gene: TRBJ1-1
CDR3 DNA: TGTGCCAGCAGTTACGCACCCGACAGTACTAACTATGGCTACACCTTC; CDR3 protein: CASSYAPDSTNYGYTF; clone size: .; V gene: TRBV6-5; D gene: .; J gene: TRBJ1-2
CDR3 DNA: TGTGCCACCAGTGAGGTGGCAGAACAAGAGACCCAGTACTTC; CDR3 protein: CATSEVAEQETQYF; clone size: .; V gene: TRBV24-1; D gene: .; J gene: TRBJ2-5